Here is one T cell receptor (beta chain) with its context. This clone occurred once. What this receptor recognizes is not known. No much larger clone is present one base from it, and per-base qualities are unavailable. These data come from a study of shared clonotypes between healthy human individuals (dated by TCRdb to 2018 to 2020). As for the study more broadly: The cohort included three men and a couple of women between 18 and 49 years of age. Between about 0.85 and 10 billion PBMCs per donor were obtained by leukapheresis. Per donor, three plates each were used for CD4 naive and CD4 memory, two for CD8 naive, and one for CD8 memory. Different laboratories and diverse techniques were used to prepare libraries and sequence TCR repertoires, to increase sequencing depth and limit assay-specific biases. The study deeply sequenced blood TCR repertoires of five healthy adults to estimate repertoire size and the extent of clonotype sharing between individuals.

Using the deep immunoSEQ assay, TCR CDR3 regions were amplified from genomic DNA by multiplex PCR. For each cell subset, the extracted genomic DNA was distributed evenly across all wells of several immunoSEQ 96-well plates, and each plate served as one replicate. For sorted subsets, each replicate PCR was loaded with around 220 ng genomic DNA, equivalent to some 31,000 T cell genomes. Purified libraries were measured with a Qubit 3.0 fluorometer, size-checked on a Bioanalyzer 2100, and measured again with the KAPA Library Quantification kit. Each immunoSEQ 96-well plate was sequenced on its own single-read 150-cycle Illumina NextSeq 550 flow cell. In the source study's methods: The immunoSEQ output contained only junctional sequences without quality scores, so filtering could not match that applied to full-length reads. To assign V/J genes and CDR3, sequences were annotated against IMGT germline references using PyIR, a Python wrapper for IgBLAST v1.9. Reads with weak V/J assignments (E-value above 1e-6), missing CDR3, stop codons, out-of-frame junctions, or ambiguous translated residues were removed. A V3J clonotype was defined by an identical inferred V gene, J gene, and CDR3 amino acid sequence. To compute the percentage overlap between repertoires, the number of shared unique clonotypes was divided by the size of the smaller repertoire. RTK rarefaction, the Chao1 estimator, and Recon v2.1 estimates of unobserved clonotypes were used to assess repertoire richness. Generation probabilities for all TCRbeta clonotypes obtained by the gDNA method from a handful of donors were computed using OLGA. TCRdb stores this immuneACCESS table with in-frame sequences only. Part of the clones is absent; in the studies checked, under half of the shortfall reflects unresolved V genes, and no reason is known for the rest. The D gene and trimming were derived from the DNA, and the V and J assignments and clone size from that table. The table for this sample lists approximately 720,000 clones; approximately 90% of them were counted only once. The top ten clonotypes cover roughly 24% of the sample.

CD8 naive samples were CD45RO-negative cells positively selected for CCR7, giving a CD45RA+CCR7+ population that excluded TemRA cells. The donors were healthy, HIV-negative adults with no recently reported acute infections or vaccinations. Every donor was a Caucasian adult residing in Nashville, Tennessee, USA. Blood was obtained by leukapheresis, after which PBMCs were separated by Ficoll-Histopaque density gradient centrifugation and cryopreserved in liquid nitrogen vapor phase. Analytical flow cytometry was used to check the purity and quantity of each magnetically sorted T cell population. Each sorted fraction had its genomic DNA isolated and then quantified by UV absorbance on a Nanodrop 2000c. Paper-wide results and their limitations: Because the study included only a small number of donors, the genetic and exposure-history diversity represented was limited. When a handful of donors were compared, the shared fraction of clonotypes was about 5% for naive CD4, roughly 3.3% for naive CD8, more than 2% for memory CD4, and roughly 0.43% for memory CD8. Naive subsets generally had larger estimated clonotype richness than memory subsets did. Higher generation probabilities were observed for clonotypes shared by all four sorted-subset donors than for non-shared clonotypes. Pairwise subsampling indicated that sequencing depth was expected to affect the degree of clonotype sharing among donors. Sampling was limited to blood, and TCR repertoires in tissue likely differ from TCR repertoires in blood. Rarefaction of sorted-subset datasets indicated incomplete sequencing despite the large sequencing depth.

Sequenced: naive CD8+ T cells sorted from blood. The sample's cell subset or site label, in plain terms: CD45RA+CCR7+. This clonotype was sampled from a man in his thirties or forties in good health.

The CDR3 reads CASSLEGHYGYTF. Read as DNA, the sequence is TGTGCCAGCAGTTTAGAGGGACATTATGGCTACACCTTC. The rearranged segments are TRBV27 and TRBJ1-2, and perhaps TRBD1 as D gene, on 6 matching bases. V is cut by 2 bases and J by 5 bases, and the space between the germline ends is 9 bases. Taken from cysteine to phenylalanine, the CDR3 has 13 residues. Only the CDR3 DNA is retained, 39 bases long and in frame from the first base. The germline V gene (reference sequence) supplies CDR1 MNHEY and CDR2 SMNVEV.